This is a list of T cell receptor beta chains from one sample in a study of blood T cell repertoires in COVID-19. Clones were read by immunoSEQ multiplex PCR, and TCRdb kept only the in-frame ones, dropping some. The sample holds about 220,000 clones, over 75% seen once. The sequenced material came from peripheral blood. The receptor source for this set is a human donor in a cohort sampled during active COVID-19. CDR3s include the opening cysteine and the closing phenylalanine or tryptophan. The order of the fields is J gene, D gene, V gene, CDR3 protein, CDR3 DNA. D genes are given only for firm matches.

>TRBJ1-5|TRBD1|TRBV6-6
CASSRTGDGNQPQHF
TGTGCCAGCAGCCGGACAGGGGATGGCAATCAGCCCCAGCATTTT
>TRBJ2-1|NA|TRBV4-2
CASSQDAPGSYNEQFF
TGTGCCAGCAGCCAAGATGCTCCGGGCTCCTACAATGAGCAGTTCTTC
>TRBJ2-5|NA|TRBV5-1
CASTDAQGVGETQYF
TGCGCCAGCACCGATGCCCAAGGGGTAGGGGAGACCCAGTACTTC
>TRBJ2-3|TRBD2|TRBV7-2
CASSLDPGRGGHTDTQYF
TGTGCCAGCAGCTTAGATCCCGGGCGGGGGGGCCACACAGATACGCAGTATTTT
>TRBJ2-7|NA|TRBV27
CASSPTGPTYEQYF
TGTGCCAGCAGCCCGACAGGACCTACCTACGAGCAGTACTTC
>TRBJ1-1|NA|TRBV19
CASSIAGLTEAFF
TGTGCCAGTAGTATAGCAGGTCTAACTGAAGCTTTCTTT
>TRBJ2-3|TRBD2|TRBV7-9
CASSPTSAWYF
TGTGCCAGCAGCCCCACTAGCGCTTGGTATTTT
>TRBJ2-7|NA|TRBV28
CASSGPAFYEQYF
TGTGCCAGCAGTGGTCCCGCGTTCTACGAGCAGTACTTC
>TRBJ2-7|TRBD2|TRBV3-1/TRBV3-2
CASRPLAGGGEQYF
TGTGCCAGCAGACCACTAGCGGGGGGTGGGGAGCAGTACTTC
>TRBJ1-1|TRBD1|TRBV6-1
CASSERAGGPAFF
TGTGCCAGCAGTGAACGGGCAGGGGGGCCAGCTTTCTTT